The sequence of this T cell receptor beta chain was determined in a study of CD8+ T cells in alopecia areata (dated by TCRdb to 2016 to 2018). Context from the whole study: Treated patients were enrolled in an open-label pilot trial of oral tofacitinib, 5 to 10 mg twice daily, for moderate-to-severe alopecia areata. Patients stayed on tofacitinib for 6 to 18 months and then had 6 months of follow-up off drug so that delayed response and recurrence could be assessed. Disease severity in treated patients was measured with the SALT score, which quantifies the percentage of affected scalp surface area. The study used high-throughput TCRbeta sequencing to examine T cell clonal expansion in alopecia areata, in both the C3H/HeJ mouse model and human patients. In humans, TCRbeta sequencing was performed on scalp tissue and on sorted CD4+ and CD8+ peripheral blood T cells from healthy controls and from patients with patchy or totalis/universalis alopecia areata. Tofacitinib-treated patients had biopsies at baseline and at 4 and 24 weeks of treatment, with a later scalp biopsy in several patients. Scalp clonality was compared across normal scalp (n=4), patchy alopecia areata scalp (n=8), and alopecia totalis/universalis scalp (n=8). RNA was obtained with the PAXgene miRNA kit for fixed scalp, the miRNeasy kit for PBMCs, and the RNeasy kit for mouse skin. TCRbeta CDR3 regions were amplified by immunoSEQ multiplex PCR with 35 Vbeta forward and 13 Jbeta reverse primers.

On this clone: Its antigen target is currently unknown. Base qualities are not recorded, but no much larger clone differs from it by a single base.

Libraries were built with the immunoSEQ multiplex PCR assay. RNA was extracted from all samples and reverse transcribed into cDNA as template for TCR sequencing. SuperScript III was used to make first-strand cDNA, primed with a 2:1 mix of oligo-dT and random hexamers. A synthetic immune receptor repertoire was used to measure amplification bias, and any remaining bias was corrected computationally. In the original analysis: After raw reads were preprocessed to remove errors, the CDR3 was defined following IMGT conventions as running from the conserved cysteine to phenylalanine. To get clonality, Shannon entropy was normalized by log2 of the number of productive unique TCRs and the result was subtracted from 1. Whether scalp clones were CD4 or CD8 was inferred by matching scalp TCRbeta sequences against CD4 and CD8 repertoires sorted from blood. TCRdb re-hosts the immuneACCESS table, in-frame sequences only. Its copies lack some clones; in the studies checked, an unresolved V gene accounts for under half of them, and the cause for the rest is not known. V, J and clone size reflect that table, while D and trimming were determined from the DNA. This sample has some 210,000 clones in its table, and around 66% of those were observed once. The ten biggest clones cover around 1.2% of the sample.

The research as a whole found: Unlike mouse skin, where gammadelta T cells dominate, normal human skin contains resident alphabeta T cells that get sequenced too, which complicates analysis of the scalp TCR repertoire. With tofacitinib, both scalp clonality and the number of expanded CD8+ clones among the top 100 scalp clones went down significantly. Many expanded lesional clones persisted in scalp and blood during tofacitinib treatment, which may partly explain relapse after stopping treatment. Compared with normal scalp, lesional scalp had higher clonality and more expanded CD8+ clones, particularly in alopecia totalis/universalis, a pattern that suggests antigenic drive. Compared with mice, TCR sequences shared between patients were less clear, possibly partly because of HLA diversity across the patient population. Because the treated cohort was small and had only one nonresponder, larger studies are needed to examine links between baseline CD8+ expansion and response.

The CDR3 holds 14 amino acids from the cysteine to the phenylalanine. The CDR3 DNA has 42 bases and is translated from base 1. V is cut by 0 bases and J by 10 bases, and the space between the germline ends is 15 bases. CDR1 SEHNR and CDR2 FQNEAQ are derived from the germline V gene (reference sequence). The treatment or condition label corresponds to: oral pan-JAK inhibitor, 5-10 mg twice daily. From alopecia areata patients, peripheral blood was collected along with lesional scalp punch biopsies. After PBMCs were isolated by density centrifugation and stained for CD3, CD4 and CD8, a FACSAria was used to sort CD4+ and CD8+ T cells.

Sequences were derived from CD4+ T cells sorted from blood, sampled at approximately week 45, from a patient treated with tofacitinib. The clonotype comes from a human donor with alopecia areata. The sequence is built from TRBV7-9 and TRBJ1-1; possibly the D gene is TRBD1, per 6 matching bases. The CDR3 region: CASSLATTGTRAFF. The nucleotide sequence reads as follows: TGTGCCAGCAGCTTAGCAACAACAGGGACCAGAGCTTTCTTT.